One and the same sample provided the 22 T cell receptor beta chains below, sequenced in a study of beta chain features in type 1 diabetes. Study-wide findings and caveats: Type 1 diabetes patients showed a moderate but significant shortening of TCRB CDR3s in all four CD4+ subsets.

These TCRs are of unknown antigen specificity. TCRB transcripts that were expressed got sequenced, as all of the isolated RNA had been reverse transcribed. Sequencing was performed with immunoSEQ multiplex PCR; in TCRdb, only in-frame clones are kept and a portion is missing. The sample includes some 130,000 clones, around 8.8% seen only once; the top ten take about 0.7%. What was sequenced was central memory CD4+ T cells from blood. The receptor source for this set is a man between 25 and 39 years old with type 1 diabetes.

This clone was detected a few times. V and J are TRBV29-1 and TRBJ2-7, with D tentatively TRBD1 (5 bases). The CDR3 runs 13 residues. CDR1 and CDR2 from the germline V gene are SQVTM and ANQGSEA. Trimming cost V 6 bases and J 4 bases, with 16 bases left between them. CDR3 residues: CSVQGPGMYEQYF. The CDR3 DNA follows: TGCAGCGTGCAGGGCCCAGGGATGTACGAGCAGTACTTC.

The chain employs TRBV5-1 and TRBJ2-5, with TRBD2 as a possible D gene (5 bases). V was trimmed by 0 bases and J by 2 bases, leaving 14 bases between them. Germline values: CDR1 SGHRS, CDR2 YFSETQ. The CDR3 sequence is 16 residues long. The CDR3 sequence: CASSLVEGFGQETQYF. CDR3 bases: TGCGCCAGCAGCTTGGTCGAGGGATTCGGGCAAGAGACCCAGTACTTC.

Comment on this clone: The sample carries other DNA sequences with the same CDR3. The CDR3 nucleotides read TGCGCCAGCAGCCCCGGGACTAGCGGGGGTACGCAGTATTTT. This translates into CASSPGTSGGTQYF. V usage is TRBV5-1 and J usage is TRBJ2-3; TRBD2 agrees at 14 bases. The CDR3 runs to 14 residues. The germline V gene has CDR1 SGHRS and CDR2 YFSETQ. Trimming removed 4 bases from V and 8 bases from J; junction bases left unmatched: 3.

In this sample, this clone turned up a few times. The chain couples TRBV5-1 to TRBJ2-5; D may be TRBD1 (5 bases). The V and J ends lost 0 bases and 8 bases respectively, with 20 bases between them. There are 16 residues in the CDR3. CDR1 is SGHRS, CDR2 YFSETQ, per germline. For the CDR3, the DNA is TGCGCCAGCAGCTTGGAGTGGAAACAGGACGGGCGAACCCAGTACTTC. Amino acid sequence: CASSLEWKQDGRTQYF.

The J gene is TRBJ1-3, the V gene TRBV28, with 8 bases identical to TRBD1. Trimming cost V 6 bases and J 7 bases; bases outside gene matches: 2. CDR3 length: 12 amino acids. Germline values: CDR1 MDHEN, CDR2 SYDVKM. The CDR3 is CASSRQGNTIYF. The CDR3 bases are TGTGCCAGCAGCAGACAGGGGAACACCATATATTTT.

J is TRBJ2-6 and V is TRBV7-8; 10 bases match TRBD2. Trimming at V came to 2 bases and at J to 0 bases, leaving 4 bases not matched to a gene. Germline values: CDR1 SGHVS, CDR2 FQNEAQ. The CDR3 is 18 amino acids. CDR3 loop: CASSLLSGGASGANVLTF. For the CDR3, the DNA is TGTGCCAGCAGCTTATTAAGCGGGGGGGCCTCTGGGGCCAACGTCCTGACTTTC.

This clone has just a few counts. J is TRBJ2-3 and V is TRBV9, with a tentative D call TRBD2 (5 bases). CDR3 length: 14 residues. V shed 3 bases and J shed 3 bases, with 11 bases lying between them. Germline CDR1 is SGDLS and CDR2 is YYNGEE. The CDR3 DNA reads as TGTGCCAGCAGCGCCGTAGCGTCGACAGATACGCAGTATTTT. It yields the protein CASSAVASTDTQYF.

There are a few counts of this clone. The chain combines TRBV30 with TRBJ1-5; D not certain. The germline V gene has CDR1 GTSNPN and CDR2 SVGIG (reference sequence). V was trimmed by 2 bases and J by 9 bases, leaving 8 bases between them. The CDR3 extends over 11 amino acids. CDR3 DNA sequence: TGTGCCTGGAGTTCTAGCGGGCCCCAGCATTTT. Protein: CAWSSSGPQHF.

This clone has only a few counts. This chain uses TRBV11-2 with TRBJ2-2; 11 bases align to TRBD1. The germline V gene encodes CDR1 SGHAT and CDR2 FQNNGV. V lost 4 bases, J lost 6 bases, and 4 bases stayed unmatched. This CDR3 is built from 15 residues. The CDR3 sequence is CASSSGTGGPGELFF. CDR3 bases: TGTGCCAGCAGCTCCGGGACAGGGGGTCCCGGGGAGCTGTTTTTT.

The chain couples TRBV5-6 to TRBJ2-5; D is possibly TRBD2 (5 bases). The CDR3 runs to 13 residues. From germline, CDR1 is SGHDT and CDR2 YYEEEE. V was shortened by 0 bases and J by 6 bases, with 9 bases between the two germline ends. The CDR3 protein is CASSLAGKKTQYF. As DNA, the CDR3 is TGTGCCAGCAGCTTGGCCGGGAAGAAGACCCAGTACTTC.

This clone was seen more than once but under ten times. The chain carries TRBV7-8 and TRBJ2-3; no definite D call. The V end was cut by 4 bases, the J end by 6 bases, with 11 bases between. CDR3 length: 13 residues. Germline V gives CDR1 SGHVS, CDR2 FQNEAQ. The CDR3 here is CASSYLRVDTQYF. CDR3 bases: TGTGCCAGCAGCTACTTACGGGTCGATACGCAGTATTTT.

In this sample, this clone turned up a few times. The chain recombines TRBV5-6 with TRBJ2-1, with TRBD1 matching 8 bases. There are 16 residues in the CDR3. The germline gives CDR1 SGHDT, CDR2 YYEEEE. J lost 5 bases, V lost 4 bases, and 11 bases had no gene match. The CDR3 reads CASSPPSGQGDNEQFF. The CDR3 bases are TGTGCCAGCAGCCCACCTTCCGGACAGGGAGACAATGAGCAGTTCTTC.

The chain joins TRBV28 to TRBJ1-6; TRBD1 agrees at 8 bases. The junction had 12 bases not matched to a gene; V was cut back by 8 bases and J by 9 bases. CDR3 length: 15 amino acids. Germline V gene data show CDR1 as MDHEN and CDR2 as SYDVKM. The chain's CDR3 is CASSPGHRGSSPLHF. The CDR3 coding sequence is TGTGCCAGCTCCCCAGGGCACAGGGGGAGTTCACCCCTCCACTTT. The full variable domain, rest sourced from reference TRBV28 and TRBJ1-6, is DVKVTQSSRYLVKRTGEKVFLECVQDMDHENMFWYRQDPGLGLRLIYFSYDVKMKEKGDIPEGYSVSREKKERFSLILESASTNQTSMYLCASSPGHRGSSPLHFGNGTRLTVT.

There are a few counts of this clone. This chain connects TRBV7-9 to TRBJ2-5, with 7 bases aligning to TRBD1. CDR1 is SEHNR and CDR2 is FQNEAQ in the germline V gene (reference sequence). The CDR3 consists of 16 residues. V was pared by 0 bases and J by 5 bases, with 9 bases of the junction left unmatched. CDR3 in DNA: TGTGCCAGCAGCTTAGCCGCAGGGGGTTCCGGCGAGACCCAGTACTTC. Its protein product is CASSLAAGGSGETQYF.

The chain couples TRBV11-2 to TRBJ1-3; TRBD1 matches 10 bases. This CDR3 contains 15 residues. Germline CDR1 SGHAT, CDR2 FQNNGV. The V gene end was trimmed by 5 bases and the J gene end by 4 bases; junction bases not matched to a gene: 5. Here the CDR3 reads CASSIMTGGGNTIYF. In DNA form, the CDR3 reads TGTGCCAGCAGCATCATGACAGGGGGCGGAAACACCATATATTTT. The full variable domain, rest sourced from reference TRBV11-2 and TRBJ1-3, is EAGVAQSPRYKIIEKRQSVAFWCNPISGHATLYWYQQILGQGPKLLIQFQNNGVVDDSQLPKDRFSAERLKGVDSTLKIQPAKLEDSAVYLCASSIMTGGGNTIYFGEGSWLTVV.

The sample holds many counts of this clone. The chain joins TRBV7-9 to TRBJ2-1, with 9 bases lining up with TRBD2. Germline-derived CDR1 and CDR2 are SEHNR and FQNEAQ (reference sequence). V was clipped by 0 bases and J by 4 bases; unmatched bases: 4. CDR3 size: 16 residues. The DNA of the CDR3 is TGTGCCAGCAGCTTAGCTCTAGCGGGGCGGTACAATGAGCAGTTCTTC. It is translated as CASSLALAGRYNEQFF.

The chain joins TRBV2 to TRBJ2-7, with a possible D match to TRBD1 (7 bases). V dropped 8 bases and J dropped 0 bases, with 11 bases sitting between them. Germline V gene sequence: CDR1 SNHLY, CDR2 FYNNEI. CDR3 size: 13 residues. CDR3 in amino acids: CASAEGASYEQYF. CDR3 DNA sequence: TGTGCCAGCGCGGAGGGGGCCTCCTACGAGCAGTACTTC.

The V call is TRBV25-1, the J call TRBJ2-1; 10 nucleotides match TRBD2. The ends lost 4 bases at V and 4 bases at J; junction bases unmatched: 1. Germline lookup yields CDR1 MGHDK and CDR2 SYGVNS. This CDR3 is 14 amino acids long. CDR3 bases: TGTGCCAGCAGTGTTAGCGGGGGGTACAATGAGCAGTTCTTC. It codes for CASSVSGGYNEQFF.

V usage is TRBV9 and J usage is TRBJ1-3, with D tentatively TRBD1 (5 bases). V was shortened by 3 bases and J by 2 bases, with 12 bases between the two germline ends. The CDR3 consists of 15 residues. Germline V lookup: CDR1 SGDLS, CDR2 YYNGEE. The CDR3 sequence: CASSASAGAGNTIYF. CDR3 DNA sequence: TGTGCCAGCAGCGCGTCGGCGGGGGCTGGAAACACCATATATTTT.

The chain recombines TRBV5-1 with TRBJ2-7; perhaps TRBD1 as D (5 bases). V was trimmed by 2 bases and J by 4 bases, leaving 13 bases between them. This CDR3 is built from 14 residues. CDR1 is SGHRS and CDR2 is YFSETQ in the germline V gene. The CDR3 bases are TGCGCCAGCAGCTTCGGGCAGGGCGGATACGAGCAGTACTTC. Protein product: CASSFGQGGYEQYF.

This clone has more than one count but fewer than ten. The chain joins TRBV4-1 to TRBJ2-3; 8 nucleotides line up with TRBD2. In germline, CDR1 is MGHRA, CDR2 YSYEKL. The CDR3 spans 15 residues. The junction had 5 bases not matched to a gene; V was cut back by 0 bases and J by 6 bases. The CDR3 bases are TGCGCCAGCAGCCAAGATGGTAGCGGGGCTGATACGCAGTATTTT. Its protein product is CASSQDGSGADTQYF.

This clone was seen more than once but under ten times. The gene calls are TRBV5-6 and TRBJ1-2; 7 bases fit TRBD1. Germline values: CDR1 SGHDT, CDR2 YYEEEE. This CDR3 is 13 amino acids long. Germline trimming cut 1 base from V and 12 bases from J; bases unmatched to any gene: 9. The CDR3 DNA reads TGTGCCAGCAGCTTGATGCCACAGGGGAGCCACACCTTC. Protein sequence: CASSLMPQGSHTF.